The TCR beta chain under discussion was sequenced for a study of T cells in localized non-small cell lung cancer. Study-level points and caveats: Without multi-region sequencing, intratumor heterogeneity could not be excluded. Longer overall survival was seen with higher T cell density measured in blood. There was higher T cell clonality in uninvolved adjacent lung than in tumor, and it was highest there.

Measured with immunoSEQ multiplex PCR; TCRdb has only the in-frame clones, and not every one. Among 35,000 to 45,000 clones listed, approximately 80% were seen once. This CDR3 comprises 14 residues. V shed 6 bases and J 8 bases; nucleotides not matched to a gene: 6. Germline V gene data show CDR1 as KGHSH and CDR2 as LQKENI. As regards this clone: Its specificity is not known.

The chain links TRBV18 to TRBJ2-1; 11 bases match TRBD1. The receptor comes from a male donor older than 55 with stage II lung adenocarcinoma. The sample in question was peripheral blood mononuclear cells, obtained before any cancer treatment. For the CDR3, the DNA is TGTGCCAGCTCCCCGGGACAGGGGGACTATGAGCAGTTCTTC. Its translation is CASSPGQGDYEQFF. Filled out from reference TRBV18 and TRBJ2-1, the complete variable domain reads NAGVMQNPRHLVRRRGQEARLRCSPMKGHSHVYWYRQLPEEGLKFMVYLQKENIIDESGMPKERFSAEFPKEGPSILRIQQVVRGDSAAYFCASSPGQGDYEQFFGPGTRLTVL.